This TCR beta chain is from a study of cytomegalovirus exposure and HLA in healthy donors. Donors counted as nominally healthy when sampled, yet unrecorded immune exposures were likely. This CDR3 comprises 14 residues. Germline CDR1 reads KGHSH; CDR2 reads LQKENI. V was shortened by 2 bases and J by 4 bases, with 11 bases between the two germline ends. Study-level points and caveats: The authors judged a highly shared variant cluster likely a sequencing artifact. Among TCR beta chains of equal frequency, HLA-associated ones were more clonally expanded in a later analysis.

PCR was performed using 60 Vbeta and 13 Jbeta primers. Method: immunoSEQ multiplex PCR; TCRdb's copy keeps in-frame clones and lacks some. The sample has some 41,000 clones; more than 45% are singletons. Remarks on this clone: Its antigen is unidentified.

The receptor's source is a man between 60 and 75 years old in good health and CMV-seronegative. The sequenced sample was PBMCs. This chain joins TRBV18 and TRBJ2-5, with D perhaps TRBD1 (6 bases). For the CDR3, the DNA is TGTGCCAGCTCACCATGGCAGGGGACAGAGACCCAGTACTTC. Its protein product is CASSPWQGTETQYF.